Each of the 23 T cell receptor beta chains below was sequenced from the same sample in a study of T-cell memory formation after mild COVID-19. TCRdb ran MiXCR on the 5' RACE reads and lists one entry per CDR3 protein. The data contain a few hundred thousand distinct CDR3 sequences, under 20% of them singletons. Sequencing used PBMCs or a T cell subset sorted from them (not recorded which). Source of these receptors: a young man who had mild COVID-19 (a few samples of this study predate the infection). Cell type and time point are not known.

The chain joins TRBV7-6 to TRBJ1-3, with no clear D. The CDR3 extends over 16 amino acids. Germline assignment: CDR1 SGHVS and CDR2 FNYEAQ. V was cut by 5 bases and J by 0 bases, with 14 bases left in between. CDR3 DNA sequence: TGTGCCAGCAGCCCCAACCTCTATATCTCTGGAAACACCATATATTTT. This gives the protein CASSPNLYISGNTIYF.

The CDR3 DNA reads TGTGCCAGCAGCCAGACACCGAATAATGAAAAACTGTTTTTT. Translation: CASSQTPNNEKLFF. J is TRBJ1-4 and V is TRBV7-9, with D hard to call. There are 14 residues in the CDR3. Germline CDR1 reads SEHNR; CDR2 reads FQNEAQ (reference sequence). With 5 bases removed from V and 4 bases from J, the gap between germline ends came to 11 bases. The whole variable domain, remainder taken from reference TRBV7-9 and TRBJ1-4, is DTGVSQNPRHKITKRGQNVTFRCDPISEHNRLYWYRQTLGQGPEFLTYFQNEAQLEKSRLLSDRFSAERPKGSFSTLEIQRTEQGDSAMYLCASSQTPNNEKLFFGSGTQLSVL.

This CDR3 reads CASSQGGRGIKNEAFF. The CDR3 bases are TGCGCCAGCAGCCAAGGGGGAAGGGGGATTAAAAATGAAGCTTTCTTT. This rearrangement joins TRBV4-3 to TRBJ1-1; TRBD1 might be the D (6 bases). The CDR3 contains 16 residues. Germline V gives CDR1 LGHNA, CDR2 YSLEER. V was trimmed by 1 base and J by 7 bases, leaving 19 bases between them.

The J gene is TRBJ1-2, the V gene TRBV3-1; 7 positions agree with TRBD1. Germline trimming cut 3 bases from V and 3 bases from J; bases unmatched to any gene: 1. The CDR3 sequence is 13 residues long. CDR1 is LGHDT and CDR2 is YNNKEL in the germline V gene (reference sequence). CDR3 in amino acids: CASSHTGDYGYTF. The DNA of the CDR3 is TGTGCCAGCAGCCATACAGGGGACTATGGCTACACCTTC.

Ten or more counts support this clonotype. The rearrangement joins TRBV9 to TRBJ2-2, with a tentative D call TRBD2 (6 bases). Germline V CDR1 and CDR2: SGDLS, YYNGEE. The V and J ends lost 0 bases and 3 bases respectively, with 18 bases between them. The CDR3 extends over 18 amino acids. This CDR3 reads CASSVGGGQGGDTGELFF. The CDR3 DNA is TGTGCCAGCAGCGTAGGAGGTGGGCAGGGAGGCGACACCGGGGAGCTGTTTTTT.

This clonotype turned up a few times. The chain couples TRBV3-1 to TRBJ2-2, with 7 bases that match TRBD2. The CDR3 is made up of 17 amino acids. CDR1 is LGHDT and CDR2 is YNNKEL in the germline V gene (reference sequence). J was trimmed by 5 bases and V by 4 bases; bases with no gene match: 13. CDR3 bases: TGTGCCAGCAGCCCGGGACTAACGGACTCTAGGACCGGGGAGCTGTTTTTT. It specifies CASSPGLTDSRTGELFF.

This clonotype has at least ten counts. V is TRBV18 and J is TRBJ2-3; 7 nucleotides match TRBD1. Losses at the gene ends were 8 bases for V and 4 bases for J; bases not matched to a gene: 9. The CDR3 is made up of 14 amino acids. In germline, CDR1 is KGHSH, CDR2 LQKENI. CDR3 in amino acids: CASTDREGADTQYF. CDR3 sequence (DNA): TGTGCCAGCACCGACAGGGAAGGGGCAGATACGCAGTATTTT.

The J gene is TRBJ2-5, the V gene TRBV7-2, with a possible D match to TRBD2 (6 bases). The CDR3 totals 17 residues. Trimming shortened V by 1 base and J by 1 base, and 16 bases separated the two germline ends. Germline CDR1 reads SGHTA; CDR2 reads FQGNSA. The CDR3 reads CASSLVRGVGGQETQYF. CDR3 DNA: TGTGCCAGCAGCTTAGTCAGAGGGGTCGGGGGCCAAGAGACCCAGTACTTC.

This clonotype has more than one count but fewer than ten. The chain is built from TRBV4-1 and TRBJ1-5, with D maybe TRBD1 (5 bases). The V and J ends lost 4 bases and 3 bases respectively, with 13 bases between them. The length of the CDR3 is 15 residues. Germline CDR1 is MGHRA and CDR2 is YSYEKL. CDR3 sequence reads: CASSLFRGNNQPQHF. As DNA, the CDR3 is TGCGCCAGCAGCCTGTTCCGGGGCAACAATCAGCCCCAGCATTTT.

This clonotype was detected a few times. This chain joins TRBV6-2 or TRBV6-3 and TRBJ2-3, with 9 bases identical to TRBD2. After removal of 2 bases from V and 4 bases from J, the junction contained 1 base not matched to a gene. This CDR3 has 14 amino acids. Germline assignment: CDR1 MNHEY and CDR2 SVGEGT. CDR3: CASSYGGGADTQYF. CDR3 DNA: TGTGCCAGCAGTTACGGCGGGGGGGCAGATACGCAGTATTTT.

A few counts support this clonotype. V gene TRBV5-1 combines with J gene TRBJ2-1; no reliable D call. The CDR3 loop spans 13 amino acids. Per the germline V gene, CDR1 is SGHRS and CDR2 is YFSETQ. V was clipped by 4 bases and J by 7 bases, with 12 bases between them. CDR3 sequence (DNA): TGCGCCAGCAGCCCCACGACCTGGAATGAGCAGTTCTTC. Amino acids: CASSPTTWNEQFF.

The chain recombines TRBV29-1 with TRBJ2-3, with 7 bases that match TRBD2. Germline V CDR1 and CDR2: SQVTM, ANQGSEA. The CDR3 has 13 amino acids. V lost 4 bases, J lost 8 bases, and 9 bases stayed unmatched. Here the CDR3 DNA reads TGCAGCGTTGTTTCCGGGGGGTTGGGTACGCAGTATTTT. Translation: CSVVSGGLGTQYF.

The table lists this clonotype with a few counts. CDR3 region: CASSPARHTDTQYF. CDR3 nucleotide sequence: TGTGCCAGCAGCCCGGCCCGGCACACAGATACGCAGTATTTT. This sequence joins TRBV7-2 and TRBJ2-3; D is ambiguous. V lost 5 bases, J lost 2 bases, and 11 bases lay in between. Germline CDR1 and CDR2: SGHTA and FQGNSA. The CDR3 covers 14 residues.

This clonotype was recorded a few times. The chain links TRBV7-3 to TRBJ2-3; D uncertain. V lost 1 base, J lost 2 bases, and 7 bases lay in between. Germline V CDR1 and CDR2: SGHTA, FQGTGA. The CDR3 loop spans 14 amino acids. The chain's CDR3 is CASSLRATTDTQYF. CDR3 sequence (DNA): TGTGCCAGCAGCTTAAGGGCCACCACAGATACGCAGTATTTT.

The rearrangement uses TRBV5-1 and TRBJ2-1; 8 bases are shared with TRBD2. Germline V gene lookup returns CDR1 SGHRS and CDR2 YFSETQ. The junction had 9 bases not matched to a gene; V was cut back by 3 bases and J by 4 bases. CDR3 length: 16 residues. The CDR3 region has the DNA TGCGCCAGCAGCTCCCTAGCGGGCGCGAAATACAATGAGCAGTTCTTC. Translation gives CASSSLAGAKYNEQFF. Full variable domain (outside the CDR3, taken from reference TRBV5-1 and TRBJ2-1): KAGVTQTPRYLIKTRGQQVTLSCSPISGHRSVSWYQQTPGQGLQFLFEYFSETQRNKGNFPGRFSGRQFSNSRSEMNVSTLELGDSALYLCASSSLAGAKYNEQFFGPGTRLTVL.

The chain carries TRBV6-6 and TRBJ2-3; 7 bases align to TRBD2. Per the germline V gene, CDR1 is MNHNY and CDR2 is SVGAGI (reference sequence). The V and J ends lost 7 bases and 3 bases, in that order; junction bases with no gene match: 13. The CDR3 is 16 residues long. CDR3 protein: CASTAARGVVTDTQYF. CDR3 DNA sequence: TGTGCCAGCACAGCCGCCCGGGGGGTGGTGACAGATACGCAGTATTTT.

At least ten counts were recorded for this clonotype. This chain connects TRBV20-1 to TRBJ2-5; the D gene is possibly TRBD2 (6 bases). The CDR3 sequence is 14 residues long. The V end lost 3 bases, the J end lost 3 bases, and 14 bases lay between the germline ends. Germline V gene lookup returns CDR1 DFQATT and CDR2 SNEGSKA (reference sequence). CDR3 sequence reads: CSASDSGKKETQYF. DNA of the CDR3: TGCAGTGCTAGCGATAGCGGCAAAAAAGAGACCCAGTACTTC.

The chain recombines TRBV5-1 with TRBJ1-5; perhaps TRBD1 as D (6 bases). The ends were cut back, 2 bases at V and 5 bases at J, with 11 bases in the middle. The CDR3 runs to 14 residues. The germline gives CDR1 SGHRS, CDR2 YFSETQ. As DNA, the CDR3 is TGCGCCAGCAGCTTTGGGGGGCAGGATCAGCCCCAGCATTTT. It specifies CASSFGGQDQPQHF.

The V gene is TRBV6-6, the J gene TRBJ1-6, with TRBD1 as a possible D gene (6 bases). CDR3 length equals 14 residues. V lost 5 bases and J 7 bases, leaving 12 bases between the germline ends. Germline V gene lookup returns CDR1 MNHNY and CDR2 SVGAGI (reference sequence). The CDR3 region is CASSRGQNNSPLHF. The CDR3 bases are TGTGCCAGCAGTCGTGGACAGAACAATTCACCCCTCCACTTT.

This clonotype was detected ten times or more. The J gene is TRBJ2-3, the V gene TRBV5-4; TRBD2 agrees at 7 bases. Trimming at V came to 4 bases and at J to 4 bases, leaving 12 bases not matched to a gene. The CDR3 is made up of 16 amino acids. Germline V gives CDR1 SGHNT, CDR2 YYREEE (reference sequence). CDR3 sequence (DNA): TGTGCCAGCAGCCGGAGGGGCGGGGGATACTCAGATACGCAGTATTTT. It yields the protein CASSRRGGGYSDTQYF.

This chain joins TRBV3-1 and TRBJ2-1, with no clear D. Germline V gene sequence: CDR1 LGHDT, CDR2 YNNKEL (reference sequence). The CDR3 covers 13 residues. Trimming shortened V by 4 bases and J by 3 bases, and 7 bases separated the two germline ends. CDR3 sequence: CASSRFGYNEQFF. CDR3 DNA: TGTGCCAGCAGCCGGTTCGGCTACAATGAGCAGTTCTTC.

The chain has TRBV20-1 and TRBJ1-1, with D uncertain. Trimming pared 7 bases from V and 10 bases from J, leaving 25 bases between. CDR3 length: 14 amino acids. The germline V gene encodes CDR1 DFQATT and CDR2 SNEGSKA (reference sequence). The DNA for the CDR3 is TGCAGTGTAGGCAGCCCGTCGTCGGTCGGAACAGCTTTCTTT. Amino acids: CSVGSPSSVGTAFF.

This clonotype has just a few counts. The chain uses TRBV7-9 and TRBJ2-2; no firm D call. The CDR3 spans 14 residues. Germline assignment: CDR1 SEHNR and CDR2 FQNEAQ (reference sequence). V was trimmed by 2 bases and J by 6 bases, leaving 10 bases between them. The CDR3 loop reads CASSLWPPPGELFF. CDR3 in DNA: TGTGCCAGCAGCTTATGGCCCCCCCCCGGGGAGCTGTTTTTT. Full variable domain (remainder filled in from reference TRBV7-9 and TRBJ2-2): DTGVSQNPRHKITKRGQNVTFRCDPISEHNRLYWYRQTLGQGPEFLTYFQNEAQLEKSRLLSDRFSAERPKGSFSTLEIQRTEQGDSAMYLCASSLWPPPGELFFGEGSRLTVL.